This T cell receptor beta chain was sequenced in a study of cytomegalovirus exposure and HLA in healthy donors. Study-level background: The 120 or so validation repertoires used a platform that matched the one used for the approximately 700 first-cohort repertoires, as a later analysis reported.

General study findings and limits: Reported results showed that the classifier diagnosed cytomegalovirus status with high specificity and sensitivity. Most TCR sequences showed up rarely, but some public TCRs showed up in many donors.

Using immunoSEQ multiplex PCR, the repertoire was profiled, and TCRdb retains in-frame clones only, with some absent. The profile shows under 400,000 clones, 86% of them singletons. A note on this clone: What it binds is not known.

The length of the CDR3 is 14 residues. V was trimmed by 0 bases and J by 2 bases, leaving 8 bases between them. The germline CDR1 and CDR2 sequences are SGHNT and YYREEE (reference sequence). Material: PBMCs. The receptor comes from a woman under 30 in good health and CMV-seronegative. This chain connects TRBV5-4 to TRBJ1-2; tentatively, D is TRBD1 (6 bases). The chain's CDR3 is CASSLGGGNYGYTF. For the CDR3, the DNA is TGTGCCAGCAGCTTGGGCGGGGGCAACTATGGCTACACCTTC. Full variable domain (outside the CDR3, taken from reference TRBV5-4 and TRBJ1-2): ETGVTQSPTHLIKTRGQQVTLRCSSQSGHNTVSWYQQALGQGPQFIFQYYREEENGRGNFPPRFSGLQFPNYSSELNVNALELDDSALYLCASSLGGGNYGYTFGSGTRLTVV.